A single sample gave rise to the 8 T cell receptor beta chains below, sequenced in a study of post-analysis software for immune sequencing data. Notes on the study in general: Controls had lower frequencies than patients of five TRBV segments, which included TRBV5-6, TRBV5-1 and TRBV20-1.

cDNA libraries for TCR beta contained unique molecular identifiers. TCRdb used MiXCR to reprocess the PCR reads, holding one entry per CDR3 protein. Here the sample spans hundreds of thousands of distinct CDR3 sequences, roughly 36% being singletons. These receptors are not linked to any known antigen. Sequenced material: blood. The source is a girl aged 10 to 17 with multiple sclerosis.

The V and J genes are TRBV12-3 or TRBV12-4 and TRBJ2-1, with 7 bases identical to TRBD2. The ends lost 5 bases at V and 6 bases at J; junction bases unmatched: 10. CDR3 length equals 15 residues. CDR3 amino acids: CASSPLGRGGNEQFF. The CDR3 DNA follows: TGTGCCAGCAGTCCCTTAGGACGCGGGGGCAATGAGCAGTTCTTC.

This clonotype came up many times. This chain joins TRBV28 and TRBJ2-5; D call uncertain. The V gene lost 10 bases and the J gene lost 5 bases, with 5 bases spanning the gap. The CDR3 is made up of 9 amino acids. The germline CDR1 and CDR2 sequences are MDHEN and SYDVKM. The CDR3 DNA follows: TGTGCCACGGGCGAGACCCAGTACTTC. As protein: CATGETQYF.

V is TRBV20-1 and J is TRBJ1-2; D might be TRBD1 (5 bases). V was trimmed by 7 bases and J by 4 bases, leaving 10 bases between them. This CDR3 spans 11 amino acids. Germline assignment: CDR1 DFQATT and CDR2 SNEGSKA (reference sequence). CDR3 DNA: TGCAGTGTTCACAGGATCTATGGCTACACCTTC. This gives the protein CSVHRIYGYTF.

This chain joins TRBV9 and TRBJ2-3; 7 nucleotides align to TRBD1. There are 15 residues in the CDR3. CDR1 and CDR2 from the germline V gene are SGDLS and YYNGEE. V shed 4 bases, J shed 4 bases, and the junction held 9 bases outside the gene matches. The CDR3 reads CASSYRTGAPDTQYF. DNA for the CDR3: TGTGCCAGCAGCTACCGGACAGGTGCACCAGATACGCAGTATTTT.

The chain recombines TRBV6-2 or TRBV6-3 with TRBJ2-6, with D uncertain. V was pared by 7 bases and J by 4 bases, with 17 bases between. Germline CDR1 is MNHEY and CDR2 is SVGEGT. The CDR3 sequence is 16 residues long. The CDR3 DNA reads as TGTGCCAGCAATCTTAACCTCTCTCTGGGGGCCAACGTCCTGACTTTC. It encodes CASNLNLSLGANVLTF.

J is TRBJ1-2 and V is TRBV12-3 or TRBV12-4; D not certain. V lost 4 bases, J lost 7 bases, and 13 bases lay in between. The CDR3 loop spans 13 amino acids. The CDR3 DNA follows: TGTGCCAGCAGTTCGCCAGGTGAGGGTGGCTACACCTTC. Translation gives CASSSPGEGGYTF.

A few counts support this clonotype. The rearrangement links TRBV12-3 or TRBV12-4 to TRBJ1-2, with 7 nucleotides matching TRBD1. The junction had 9 bases not matched to a gene; V was cut back by 7 bases and J by 4 bases. The CDR3 consists of 14 residues. CDR3 bases: TGTGCCAGCACCCCTTGGGACAGATCCTATGGCTACACCTTC. It specifies CASTPWDRSYGYTF.

The V gene is TRBV7-2, the J gene TRBJ1-2, with TRBD1 identical over 7 bases. CDR1 is SGHTA, CDR2 FQGNSA, per germline. This CDR3 region has 14 residues. V gave up 5 bases and J gave up 6 bases; unmatched junction bases: 9. The CDR3 loop reads CASSHRQGTNGYTF. CDR3 DNA sequence: TGTGCCAGCAGCCATCGACAGGGAACGAATGGCTACACCTTC.